Sequencing of this T cell receptor beta chain was carried out in a study of T cells in Graves' hyperthyroidism and ophthalmopathy. Authors of the study amplified TCR beta CDR3 regions from RNA transcripts. The HTBI primer set was used in a first-round RT-PCR of the TCR CDR3. TCRdb used MiXCR to reprocess the multiplex PCR reads, holding one entry per CDR3 protein. Of 450,000 to 700,000 distinct CDR3 sequences listed, 35% to 55% are singletons. This clonotype was seen once. From germline, CDR1 is LNHDA and CDR2 SQIVND (reference sequence). The CDR3 runs 14 residues. V gave up 9 bases and J gave up 9 bases; unmatched junction bases: 14.

This clonotype was sampled from an adult woman with Graves' disease, either hyperthyroidism or ophthalmopathy (not recorded which). The V and J genes are TRBV19 and TRBJ2-1; 7 bases fit TRBD1. Sequencing was done on a sample of peripheral blood or thyroid tissue (not recorded which). CDR3 nucleotides: TGTGCCAGCTGCCCGGGACAGTGGTTCACTGAGCAGTTCTTC. Translation: CASCPGQWFTEQFF.